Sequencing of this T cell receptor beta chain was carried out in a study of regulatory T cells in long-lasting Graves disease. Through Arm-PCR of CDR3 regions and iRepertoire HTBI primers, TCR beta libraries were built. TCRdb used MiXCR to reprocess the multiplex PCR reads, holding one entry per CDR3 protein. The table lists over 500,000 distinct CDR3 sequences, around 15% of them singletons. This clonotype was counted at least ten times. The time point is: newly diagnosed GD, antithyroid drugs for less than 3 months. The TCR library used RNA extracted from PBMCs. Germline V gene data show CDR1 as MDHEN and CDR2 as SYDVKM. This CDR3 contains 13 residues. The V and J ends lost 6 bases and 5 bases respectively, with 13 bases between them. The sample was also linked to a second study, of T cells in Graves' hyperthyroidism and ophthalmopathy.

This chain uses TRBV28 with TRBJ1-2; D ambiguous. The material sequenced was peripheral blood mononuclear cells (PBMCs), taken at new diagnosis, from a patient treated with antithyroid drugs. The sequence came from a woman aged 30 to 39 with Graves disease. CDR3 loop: CASSPNPLYGYTF. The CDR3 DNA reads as TGTGCCAGCAGCCCGAATCCCCTATATGGCTACACCTTC.